This T cell receptor (beta chain) originates from a study of post-analysis software for immune sequencing data. Findings and limits, study-wide: TRBV5-6, TRBV5-1 and TRBV20-1 were among five TRBV segments more frequent in patients than controls. Those with multiple sclerosis, the patient group, showed significantly lower normalized Chao1 diversity than controls.

Trimming took off 4 bases at V and 1 base at J, with 10 bases between the two ends. The CDR3 has 14 amino acids. Germline V lookup: CDR1 MDHEN, CDR2 SYDVKM. Only a few counts were recorded for this clonotype. The antigen remains unidentified. Unique molecular identifiers had been added to the TCR beta cDNA libraries. The authors obtained some 500,000 cDNA molecules from about 0.94 to 9.7 million T cells. Each CDR3 protein gets one entry after TCRdb re-called the PCR reads with MiXCR. The table includes hundreds of thousands of distinct CDR3 sequences, under 55% detected once. The sequence came from a girl aged 10 to 17 with multiple sclerosis. Sequencing used blood. J is TRBJ1-1 and V is TRBV28; D not certain. DNA of the CDR3: TGTGCCAGCAGTTCGTCCCCCTCGAACACTGAAGCTTTCTTT. This translates into CASSSSPSNTEAFF. The variable domain in full, completed from reference TRBV28 and TRBJ1-1, reads DVKVTQSSRYLVKRTGEKVFLECVQDMDHENMFWYRQDPGLGLRLIYFSYDVKMKEKGDIPEGYSVSREKKERFSLILESASTNQTSMYLCASSSSPSNTEAFFGQGTRLTVV.